This T cell receptor beta chain was observed in a study of cytomegalovirus exposure and HLA in healthy donors. Primers for the PCR totalled 60 Vbeta and 13 Jbeta. Sequenced by immunoSEQ multiplex PCR; TCRdb stores in-frame clones only, minus some. This table lists about 130,000 clones. Unrecorded immune exposures were likely, despite nominal health at sampling. The sample comprised PBMCs. The receptor's source is a man aged 18 to 29 in good health and CMV-seronegative.

The CDR3 DNA follows: TGCGCCAGCAGCCCCCGGGACAGGGGGGCCTACGAGCAGTACTTC. As protein: CASSPRDRGAYEQYF. J is TRBJ2-7 and V is TRBV5-1, with TRBD1 matching 11 bases. Germline CDR1 reads SGHRS; CDR2 reads YFSETQ. CDR3 length: 15 residues. With V trimmed by 4 bases and J by 2 bases, 5 bases remained unmatched.